A single T cell receptor (beta chain) is shown here with its context. These data are taken from a study of chemoradiotherapy in HPV16-positive cancers. Measured with immunoSEQ multiplex PCR; TCRdb has only the in-frame clones, and not every one. The repertoire consists of several thousand clones, with 80% to 90% occurring once and the leading ten covering 7% to 9%. This CDR3 has 14 amino acids. Germline V gene data show CDR1 as MNHEY and CDR2 as SMNVEV (reference sequence). V lost 7 bases to trimming and J lost 10 bases; unmatched junction nucleotides: 9. Sequences were derived from tumor tissue, sampled from a patient who underwent chemoradiotherapy. J is TRBJ2-1 and V is TRBV27, with 11 nucleotides matching TRBD2. The sequence was obtained from a human donor with HPV-associated anogenital cancer. The chain's CDR3 is CASTPTSGIGEQFF. The CDR3 nucleotides are TGTGCCAGCACTCCGACTAGCGGGATTGGGGAGCAGTTCTTC.